This TCR beta chain was sequenced during a study of blood T cell repertoires in COVID-19. Study information: COVID-19 samples collected from the United States, Italy and Spain covered acute and convalescent phases. Nucleic acid was either cDNA or gDNA, and it came from T cells, B-cell-depleted T cells, or PBMCs.

Under the authors' procedure: Reference gene primers were amplified, and this amplification served to estimate nucleated cell counts. Profiled with immunoSEQ multiplex PCR; TCRdb holds only in-frame clones, not every one. For V, J and clone size, that table is used; D and trimming come from the DNA. The sample holds some 59,000 clones, 80% to 85% seen once. Those enrolled in Seattle joined during active infection and were followed longitudinally afterward. The CDR3 totals 14 residues. In germline, CDR1 is MDHEN, CDR2 SYDVKM. V was trimmed by 7 bases and J by 0 bases, leaving 12 bases between them. The sample consisted of peripheral blood. The TCR comes from a man younger than 45 with COVID-19, enrolled during active disease. The chain carries TRBV28 and TRBJ1-1; D gene unclear. The CDR3 DNA reads as TGTGCCAGCACGGGGAAGCCCCTGAACACTGAAGCTTTCTTT. Translated, it gives CASTGKPLNTEAFF.